This TCR beta chain was identified in a study of blood T cell repertoires in COVID-19 (TCRdb year 2020). About the investigation overall: For ImmuneRACE Cohort 3, a participant was defined as recovered based on two consecutive negative NP/OP PCR tests, clearance by a healthcare professional, or resolution of symptoms. Deeply sampled blood TCRbeta repertoires from subjects exposed to, actively infected with, or recovered from COVID-19 were included in the dataset. Samples covering the acute and convalescent phases of COVID-19 were provided by collaborators in the United States, Italy and Spain. The material from the prospective study consisted of cDNA or gDNA derived from T cells, B-cell-depleted T cells, or PBMCs. The sample metadata nearly always contained a de-identified subject ID, COVID-19 status, age in years and sex. HLA class I and class II types, where available, came from metadata supplied by the sample provider rather than from assay-based typing. A freely available public database, intended as a resource for researchers studying the immune response to SARS-CoV-2, is where the repertoires were released. Samples were obtained from the ongoing ImmuneRACE study (first 160 participants) and from about 1,300 subjects provided by 6 global collaborators. Study-wide findings and limitations: The quantity of clinical and demographic metadata differed by source and by participant and was supplied without curation.

In the prospective study, participants were 18 to 89 years old, resided in approximately 22 geographic areas of the United States, and were enrolled through a virtual design. In the prospective study, cohorts were assigned on the basis of participant-reported clinical history obtained from a screening survey and a study questionnaire. In the prospective study, whole blood, serum and a nasopharyngeal or oropharyngeal swab were collected from each participant by mobile phlebotomists. Participants in the prospective study had the option to provide additional blood draws and questionnaires over a 2-month period. Before DNA extraction, prospective study blood samples were shipped either frozen or at room temperature. The V end loses 7 bases and the J end loses 7 bases, and a stretch of 19 bases separates them. CDR1 SQVTM and CDR2 ANQGSEA were looked up in the germline V gene. The CDR3 sequence holds 13 residues, the cysteine and phenylalanine included. The retained sequence is limited to the CDR3, 39 bases, with the frame set at the first base.

Details on this clone: The antigen it binds to is not known. One base away there is no much larger clone; base qualities are not given.

The immunoSEQ Assay, a bias-controlled multiplex PCR, was used to amplify TCRbeta CDR3 regions from genomic DNA. From the authors' description of their analysis: Within the assay, amplification of reference gene primers was used to estimate how many nucleated cells each sample contained. To quantify the absolute abundance of each unique TCRbeta CDR3 rearrangement, sequence reads were collapsed and filtered. For each sample, productive Simpson clonality was calculated as the square root of Simpson's diversity index across productive rearrangements. TCRdb obtained this table from immuneACCESS and retained in-frame rearrangements with V and J assigned. These tables miss some clones; where compared with another copy, unresolved V genes account for less than half of the shortfall, and the remainder is unexplained. Clone size and the V and J calls come from that table; the DNA yielded D and trimming. The sample profile shows approximately 200,000 clones; about nine tenths of them were found once. The ten biggest clones cover approximately 7.2% of the sample.

This clonotype originated in a man between 25 and 39 years old in a cohort exposed to, infected with or recovered from COVID-19 (not recorded which). Sequencing was performed on PBMCs or T cells enriched from blood (not recorded which). This sequence uses TRBV29-1 and TRBJ1-1; TRBD1 is possibly the D segment (6 matching bases). The CDR3 protein: CSAEETGFGEAFF. The DNA is as follows: TGCAGCGCCGAAGAAACAGGGTTTGGTGAAGCTTTCTTT.